These 24 T cell receptor beta chains came from one sample sequenced in a study of beta chain features in type 1 diabetes (dated by TCRdb to 2017 to 2018). Library preparation was by the immunoSEQ multiplex PCR assay. The entire amount of isolated RNA was reverse transcribed using the High Capacity cDNA Reverse Transcription Kit, so the sequenced TCRB transcripts were expressed ones. The table was pulled from immuneACCESS by TCRdb, which kept in-frame rearrangements only. Such tables lose some clones; where checked, under half of the loss comes from unresolved V genes, and the rest has no known cause. This sample lists 150,000 or so clones; under 60% were detected once. The top ten constitute around 0.45% of the sample. Sample: Tregs from blood. The meaning of the sample's cell subset or site label: regulatory CD4+ T cells. These receptors were obtained from a man aged 18 to 30 in good health.

The chain employs TRBV7-9 and TRBJ2-7, with 9 bases fitting TRBD1. The V gene's germline CDR1 is SEHNR and CDR2 FQNEAQ (reference sequence). The CDR3 contains 15 residues. V lost 4 bases and J lost 2; bases outside the gene matches: 6. CDR3 in DNA: TGTGCCAGCAGCTCCCCCCGGGACAGGGCCTACGAGCAGTACTTC. Translating it yields CASSSPRDRAYEQYF.

With regard to this clone: Additional DNA sequences in this sample encode the identical CDR3. The V call is TRBV7-2, the J call TRBJ2-7; no clear D. Looked up from germline, CDR1 is SGHTA and CDR2 is FQGNSA. The CDR3 runs to 12 residues. Trimming left V 5 bases short and J 0 bases short, with 5 bases between. In DNA form, the CDR3 reads TGTGCCAGCAGCCTCAGCTCCTACGAGCAGTACTTC. Protein product: CASSLSSYEQYF.

In this sample, this clone turned up a few times. The chain links TRBV2 to TRBJ1-5, with D possibly being TRBD1 (6 bases). Looked up from germline, CDR1 is SNHLY and CDR2 is FYNNEI. The germline V and J ends were trimmed by 4 bases and 7 bases, with 11 bases remaining between them. This CDR3 has 13 residues. The CDR3 DNA is TGTGCCAGCAGTGCCACAGGGATACAGCCCCAGCATTTT. Translation gives CASSATGIQPQHF.

This clone was found once. The chain has TRBV25-1 and TRBJ2-2, with a possible D match to TRBD2 (6 bases). The CDR3 sequence is 15 residues long. Trimming removed 1 base at V and 6 bases at J, with 12 bases between. Germline V gene data show CDR1 as MGHDK and CDR2 as SYGVNS. Here the CDR3 DNA reads TGTGCCAGCAGTGAATTAGGTGGAGGGCCCGGGGAGCTGTTTTTT. Amino acid sequence: CASSELGGGPGELFF.

V and J are TRBV7-3 and TRBJ2-3; D gene uncertain. The CDR3 runs 14 residues. Trimming took off 4 bases at V and 0 bases at J, with 8 bases between the two ends. From germline, CDR1 is SGHTA and CDR2 FQGTGA. The CDR3 protein is CASSSVPSTDTQYF. The CDR3 nucleotides read TGTGCCAGCAGCTCAGTTCCTAGCACAGATACGCAGTATTTT.

This clone appeared once. CDR3 amino acids: CASSLAGGDSGNTIYF. The CDR3 coding sequence is TGCGCCAGCAGCTTGGCCGGAGGGGACTCTGGAAACACCATATATTTT. The rearrangement uses TRBV5-1 and TRBJ1-3; D possibly corresponds to TRBD1 (5 bases). V was cut by 0 bases and J by 0 bases, with 10 bases left in between. This CDR3 is 16 amino acids long. Per germline, CDR1 SGHRS and CDR2 YFSETQ.

This clone showed up just a few times. CDR3 amino acids: CASSLVQGNSPLHF. In nucleotides, the CDR3 is TGTGCCAGCAGCTTAGTTCAGGGTAATTCACCCCTCCACTTT. The chain joins TRBV7-2 to TRBJ1-6; TRBD1 might be the D (5 bases). V gave up 1 base and J gave up 6 bases, with 7 bases separating them. The CDR3 has 14 residues. Germline assignment: CDR1 SGHTA and CDR2 FQGNSA.

This clone was found a few times. The chain combines TRBV5-4 with TRBJ2-1, with D maybe TRBD1 (6 bases). In germline, CDR1 is SGHNT, CDR2 YYREEE (reference sequence). CDR3 size: 14 residues. Trimming pared 5 bases from V and 9 bases from J, leaving 18 bases between. The DNA for the CDR3 is TGTGCCAGCAGACAGGGTTTTGATGGTGGTGAGCAGTTCTTC. Residues: CASRQGFDGGEQFF.

The chain links TRBV5-4 to TRBJ1-1; D gene uncertain. This CDR3 is built from 17 residues. Deletions cut 4 bases from V and 0 bases from J, with 19 bases between. Germline CDR1 is SGHNT and CDR2 is YYREEE (reference sequence). The CDR3 region has the DNA TGTGCCAGCAGCCCCATTCTCCGGGTCGGTTTGAACACTGAAGCTTTCTTT. This encodes CASSPILRVGLNTEAFF.

This clone has a handful of counts. The chain employs TRBV6-1 and TRBJ1-4, with D possibly TRBD1 on 5 matching bases. This CDR3 has 15 residues. CDR1 and CDR2 (germline): MNHNS, SASEGT. The V end lost 4 bases, the J end lost 8 bases, and 17 bases lay between the germline ends. The CDR3 DNA is TGTGCCAGCAGTGTTCGTACAGGAGGGGCCGAAAAACTGTTTTTT. Its protein product is CASSVRTGGAEKLFF.

This clone occurred a few times. CDR3 sequence (DNA): TGTGCCAGCTCACCGACAGGGGTCAGGGCAGATACGCAGTATTTT. It encodes CASSPTGVRADTQYF. This rearrangement joins TRBV18 to TRBJ2-3; 8 nucleotides line up with TRBD1. CDR1 KGHSH and CDR2 LQKENI come from the germline V gene. The CDR3 is made up of 15 amino acids. The J segment lost 4 bases and the V segment lost 3 bases, leaving 6 bases of the junction unmatched.

This chain connects TRBV9 to TRBJ2-1, with 11 bases fitting TRBD2. Germline CDR1 SGDLS, CDR2 YYNGEE. Trimming at V came to 0 bases and at J to 6 bases, leaving 8 bases not matched to a gene. This CDR3 is built from 17 residues. The CDR3 protein is CASSVGASGGFGNEQFF. Here the CDR3 DNA reads TGTGCCAGCAGCGTAGGCGCTAGCGGGGGGTTCGGCAATGAGCAGTTCTTC.

The chain combines TRBV28 with TRBJ2-7; 7 nucleotides align to TRBD1. This CDR3 region has 15 residues. With V trimmed by 6 bases and J by 0 bases, 8 bases remained unmatched. The germline V gene has CDR1 MDHEN and CDR2 SYDVKM. CDR3 bases: TGTGCCAGCAGACTCCGAGGGGGCCTCTCCTACGAGCAGTACTTC. It specifies CASRLRGGLSYEQYF.

The CDR3 DNA reads as TGCGCCAGCAGCACAGGGGCTGGGGCCAACGTCCTGACTTTC. Its translation is CASSTGAGANVLTF. The chain couples TRBV5-1 to TRBJ2-6; 7 bases agree with TRBD1. Germline V gives CDR1 SGHRS, CDR2 YFSETQ. This CDR3 is built from 14 residues. V lost 4 bases, J lost 2 bases, and 0 bases stayed unmatched.

This chain links TRBV2 with TRBJ2-3; 15 nucleotides agree with TRBD2. Germline-derived CDR1 and CDR2 are SNHLY and FYNNEI. V gave up 6 bases and J gave up 4 bases; unmatched junction bases: 11. The CDR3 totals 18 residues. The CDR3 coding sequence is TGTGCCAGCAGACACCGGACTAGCGGGAGGGCCTTCGCAGATACGCAGTATTTT. Its protein is CASRHRTSGRAFADTQYF.

The chain employs TRBV18 and TRBJ1-1, with D maybe TRBD1 (6 bases). Trimming stripped 3 bases from V and 1 base from J, with 9 bases between. This CDR3 region has 14 residues. Germline CDR1 reads KGHSH; CDR2 reads LQKENI. For the CDR3, the DNA is TGTGCCAGCTCACCTCGACAGGCGAACACTGAAGCTTTCTTT. This encodes CASSPRQANTEAFF.

This clone was recorded only once. The chain has TRBV5-4 and TRBJ1-2; tentatively, D is TRBD1 (6 bases). V lost 0 bases and J lost 9, with 9 bases in between. There are 12 residues in the CDR3. In germline, CDR1 is SGHNT, CDR2 YYREEE (reference sequence). The CDR3 DNA is TGTGCCAGCAGCTTGGGACAGGCCCGCTACACCTTC. It is translated as CASSLGQARYTF.

The chain recombines TRBV30 with TRBJ2-7; 7 bases match TRBD1. The V segment lost 2 bases and the J segment 2 bases; nucleotides outside the gene matches: 3. Germline V CDR1 and CDR2: GTSNPN, SVGIG (reference sequence). The CDR3 sequence is 13 residues long. The CDR3 loop reads CAWSPGTAYEQYF. The CDR3 DNA is TGTGCCTGGAGTCCCGGGACAGCCTACGAGCAGTACTTC.

This sequence joins TRBV11-2 and TRBJ2-1, with 8 bases matching TRBD2. CDR3 length: 15 amino acids. Germline V lookup: CDR1 SGHAT, CDR2 FQNNGV. The V gene end was trimmed by 0 bases and the J gene end by 3 bases; junction bases not matched to a gene: 1. CDR3 coding DNA: TGTGCCAGCAGCTTAGACGGGGGGGGCTACAATGAGCAGTTCTTC. Amino acids: CASSLDGGGYNEQFF.

This clone has more than one count but fewer than ten. V is TRBV9 and J is TRBJ2-3; 10 positions agree with TRBD2. V was clipped by 3 bases and J by 0 bases; unmatched bases: 1. The CDR3 has 15 amino acids. Germline lookup yields CDR1 SGDLS and CDR2 YYNGEE. The CDR3 nucleotides read TGTGCCAGCAGCGAACTAGCGGGGAGCACAGATACGCAGTATTTT. Its translation: CASSELAGSTDTQYF.

The chain couples TRBV12-5 to TRBJ2-2; TRBD1 agrees at 10 bases. J lost 3 bases, V lost 3 bases, and 1 base had no gene match. Per germline, CDR1 LGHNT and CDR2 FRNRAP. This CDR3 contains 15 residues. CDR3 sequence reads: CASGLGQGDTGELFF. CDR3 DNA: TGTGCTAGTGGTTTAGGACAGGGGGACACCGGGGAGCTGTTTTTT.

The chain carries TRBV4-1 and TRBJ2-5; TRBD2 matches 14 bases. Trimming cost V 4 bases and J 4 bases; bases outside gene matches: 8. Germline V CDR1 and CDR2: MGHRA, YSYEKL. The CDR3 runs to 17 residues. The CDR3 loop reads CASSRLPGLAGAETQYF. The CDR3 DNA is TGCGCCAGCAGCCGACTCCCGGGACTAGCGGGAGCAGAGACCCAGTACTTC.

The V call is TRBV9, the J call TRBJ1-2; 10 nucleotides line up with TRBD1. This CDR3 has 16 residues. V lost 2 bases and J lost 5; bases outside the gene matches: 9. Germline V gives CDR1 SGDLS, CDR2 YYNGEE. The CDR3 bases are TGTGCCAGCAGCGTGGGAGGACAGGGGGATTCTTATGGCTACACCTTC. Translated, it gives CASSVGGQGDSYGYTF. Based on the CDR3 plus reference TRBV9 and TRBJ1-2, the full variable domain is DSGVTQTPKHLITATGQRVTLRCSPRSGDLSVYWYQQSLDQGLQFLIQYYNGEERAKGNILERFSAQQFPDLHSELNLSSLELGDSALYFCASSVGGQGDSYGYTFGSGTRLTVV.

The chain is built from TRBV10-3 and TRBJ2-3; D perhaps matches TRBD2 (6 bases). In germline, CDR1 is ENHRY, CDR2 SYGVKD. V lost 8 bases and J 4 bases, leaving 10 bases between the germline ends. The CDR3 sequence is 12 residues long. In nucleotides, the CDR3 is TGTGCCATCCGTCCGGGGGCAGATACGCAGTATTTT. This codes for CAIRPGADTQYF.